The count of the clone carrying this T cell receptor beta chain is one. No antigen is known for it. This entry is derived from a study of T cell responses to AZD1222 COVID-19 vaccine. Points from the study as a whole: Donor demographics were predominantly white British with a female majority; clonal diversity may be underestimated.

Trimming stripped 11 bases from V and 4 bases from J, with 12 bases between. CDR1 MNHEY and CDR2 SVGAGI come from the germline V gene. The CDR3 is 12 amino acids. Produced via immunoSEQ multiplex PCR; TCRdb's table is partial and in-frame only. The sample holds around 110,000 clones, 92% seen once. The TCR comes from an adult in good health. The rearrangement joins TRBV6-5 to TRBJ1-5, with a possible D match to TRBD1 (5 bases). This specimen consisted of peripheral blood, obtained on day 0 of AZD1222 vaccination. The CDR3 spells CAGGNGNQPQHF. The CDR3 DNA reads as TGTGCCGGGGGGAACGGAAATCAGCCCCAGCATTTT.